One and the same sample provided the 5 T cell receptor beta chains below, sequenced in a study of blood T cell repertoires in COVID-19. Measured with immunoSEQ multiplex PCR; TCRdb has only the in-frame clones, and not every one. The sample has around 220,000 clones, approximately 90% seen once. Sequencing was done on a sample of peripheral blood. The source is a man aged 50 to 59 with acute or convalescent COVID-19.

The chain combines TRBV5-6 with TRBJ1-1; 7 positions match TRBD1. Germline-derived CDR1 and CDR2 are SGHDT and YYEEEE. This CDR3 contains 14 residues. Trimming removed 4 bases from V and 7 bases from J; junction bases left unmatched: 10. The CDR3, as DNA: TGTGCCAGCAGCCCGGTCGACAGGGCCGGTGAAGCTTTCTTT. Protein: CASSPVDRAGEAFF.

V gene TRBV9 combines with J gene TRBJ2-2; 9 bases are shared with TRBD2. The V gene's germline CDR1 is SGDLS and CDR2 YYNGEE. The CDR3 is 16 residues long. After removal of 0 bases from V and 2 bases from J, the junction contained 2 bases not matched to a gene. Here the CDR3 DNA reads TGTGCCAGCAGCGTAGGCGGGGGGGTTAACACCGGGGAGCTGTTTTTT. It specifies CASSVGGGVNTGELFF.

The chain has TRBV11-3 and TRBJ2-4, with TRBD1 matching 8 bases. Germline lookup yields CDR1 SGHNT and CDR2 YENEEA. The CDR3 contains 13 residues. V lost 5 bases to trimming and J lost 9 bases; unmatched junction nucleotides: 6. In nucleotides, the CDR3 is TGTGCCAGCAGCCCGGACAGGGTCAGCATTCAGTACTTC. Translating gives CASSPDRVSIQYF.

The J gene is TRBJ1-2, the V gene TRBV18, with D hard to call. V dropped 0 bases and J dropped 4 bases, with 12 bases sitting between them. The length of the CDR3 is 15 residues. Germline-derived CDR1 and CDR2 are KGHSH and LQKENI. CDR3 protein: CASSPPALILYGYTF. The CDR3 DNA sequence: TGTGCCAGCTCACCACCGGCCCTTATTCTCTATGGCTACACCTTC.

The chain combines TRBV30 with TRBJ1-3; D remains unclear. Germline-derived CDR1 and CDR2 are GTSNPN and SVGIG (reference sequence). The V end was cut by 4 bases, the J end by 0 bases, with 10 bases between. The CDR3 contains 14 residues. CDR3 DNA: TGTGCCTGGACTTTCGACAACTCTGGAAACACCATATATTTT. Translated, it gives CAWTFDNSGNTIYF. The whole variable domain, filled in from reference TRBV30 and TRBJ1-3, reads SQTIHQWPATLVQPVGSPLSLECTVEGTSNPNLYWYRQAAGRGLQLLFYSVGIGQISSEVPQNLSASRPQDRQFILSSKKLLLSDSGFYLCAWTFDNSGNTIYFGEGSWLTVV.